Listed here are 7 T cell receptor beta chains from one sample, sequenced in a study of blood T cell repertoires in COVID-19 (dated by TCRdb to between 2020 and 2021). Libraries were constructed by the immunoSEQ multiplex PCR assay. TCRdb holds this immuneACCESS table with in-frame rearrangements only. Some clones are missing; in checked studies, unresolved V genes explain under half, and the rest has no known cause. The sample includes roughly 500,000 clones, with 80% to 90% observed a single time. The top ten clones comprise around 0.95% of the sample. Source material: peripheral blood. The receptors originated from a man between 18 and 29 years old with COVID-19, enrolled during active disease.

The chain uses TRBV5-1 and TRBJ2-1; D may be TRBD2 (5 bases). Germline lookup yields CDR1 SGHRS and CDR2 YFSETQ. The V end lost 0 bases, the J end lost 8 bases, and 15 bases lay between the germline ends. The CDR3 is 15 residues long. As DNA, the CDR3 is TGCGCCAGCAGCTTGGGAGGGCCTCAGTCCCATGAGCAGTTCTTC. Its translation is CASSLGGPQSHEQFF.

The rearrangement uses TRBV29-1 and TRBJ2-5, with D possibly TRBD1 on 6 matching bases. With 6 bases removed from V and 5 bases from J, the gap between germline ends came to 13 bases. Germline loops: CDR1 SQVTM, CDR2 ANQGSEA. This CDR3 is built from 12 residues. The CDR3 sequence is CSVNRDGETQYF. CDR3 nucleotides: TGCAGCGTGAACAGGGACGGGGAGACCCAGTACTTC.

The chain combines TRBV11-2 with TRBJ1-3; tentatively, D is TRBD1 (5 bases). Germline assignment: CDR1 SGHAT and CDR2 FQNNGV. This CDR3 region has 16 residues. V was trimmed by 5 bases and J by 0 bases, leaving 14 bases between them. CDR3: CASSPRQPYSGNTIYF. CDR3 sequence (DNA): TGTGCCAGCAGCCCGAGACAGCCCTACTCTGGAAACACCATATATTTT.

As DNA, the CDR3 is TGTGCCAGCAGCTCACGGACAGGGGGGCAAGAGACCCAGTACTTC. It specifies CASSSRTGGQETQYF. The chain employs TRBV7-9 and TRBJ2-5; TRBD1 aligns across 10 bases. CDR3 length: 15 amino acids. V was pared by 4 bases and J by 2 bases, with 4 bases of the junction left unmatched. Germline assignment: CDR1 SEHNR and CDR2 FQNEAQ (reference sequence).

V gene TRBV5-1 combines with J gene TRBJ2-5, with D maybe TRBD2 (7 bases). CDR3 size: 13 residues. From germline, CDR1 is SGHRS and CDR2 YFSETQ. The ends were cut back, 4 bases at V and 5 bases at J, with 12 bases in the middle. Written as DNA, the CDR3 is TGCGCCAGCAGCCCGGGGGGCCGGGAGACCCAGTACTTC. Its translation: CASSPGGRETQYF.

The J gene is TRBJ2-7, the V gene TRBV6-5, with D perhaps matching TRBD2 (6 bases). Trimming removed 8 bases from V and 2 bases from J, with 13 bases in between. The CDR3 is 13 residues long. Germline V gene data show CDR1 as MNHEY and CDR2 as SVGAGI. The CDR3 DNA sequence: TGTGCCAGCCGGGACTTACAACCCTACGAGCAGTACTTC. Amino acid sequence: CASRDLQPYEQYF.

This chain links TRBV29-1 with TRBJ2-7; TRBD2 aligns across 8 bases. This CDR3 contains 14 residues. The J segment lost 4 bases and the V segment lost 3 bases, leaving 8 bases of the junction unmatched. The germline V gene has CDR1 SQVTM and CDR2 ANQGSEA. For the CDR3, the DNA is TGCAGCGTTGACGGCGGACTAGCCCCGTACGAGCAGTACTTC. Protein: CSVDGGLAPYEQYF.